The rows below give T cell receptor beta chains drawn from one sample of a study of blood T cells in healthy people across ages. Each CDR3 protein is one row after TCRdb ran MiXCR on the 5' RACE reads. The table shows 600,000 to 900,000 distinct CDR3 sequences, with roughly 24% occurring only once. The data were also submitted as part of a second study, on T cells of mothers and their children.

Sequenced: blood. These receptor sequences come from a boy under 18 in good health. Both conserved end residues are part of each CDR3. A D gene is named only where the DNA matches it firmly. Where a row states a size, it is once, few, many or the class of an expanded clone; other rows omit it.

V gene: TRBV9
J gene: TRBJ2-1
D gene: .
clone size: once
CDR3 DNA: TGTGCCAGCGGGACAACGTATGAGCAGTTCTTC
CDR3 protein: CASGTTYEQFF

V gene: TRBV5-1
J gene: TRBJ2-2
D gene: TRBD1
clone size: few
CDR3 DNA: TGCGCCAGCAGCCTTAGGACAGGGACGAACACCGGGGAGCTGTTTTTT
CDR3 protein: CASSLRTGTNTGELFF

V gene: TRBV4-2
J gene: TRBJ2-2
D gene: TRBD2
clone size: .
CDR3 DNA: TGTGCCAGCAGCCGTACTAGCGGGGCGCGCCTCAACACCGGGGAGCTGTTTTTT
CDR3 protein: CASSRTSGARLNTGELFF

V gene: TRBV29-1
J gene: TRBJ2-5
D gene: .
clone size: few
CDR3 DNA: TGCAGCGTTGAAACAGCGGTTGCGGGGTTACAAGAGACCCAGTACTTC
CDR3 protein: CSVETAVAGLQETQYF

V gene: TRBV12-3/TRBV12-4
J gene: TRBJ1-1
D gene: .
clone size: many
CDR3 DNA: TGTGCCAGCAGTTTAGCGCGAAACACTGAAGCTTTCTTT
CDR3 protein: CASSLARNTEAFF

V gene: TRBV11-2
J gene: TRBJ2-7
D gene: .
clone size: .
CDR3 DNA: TGTGCCAGCAGCTCAACAGATGCCCCCGAGCAGTACTTC
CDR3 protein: CASSSTDAPEQYF

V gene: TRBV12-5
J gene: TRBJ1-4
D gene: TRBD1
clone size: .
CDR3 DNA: TGTGCTAGTGGCCAGATTACAGGGGGAGCTAATGAAAAACTGTTTTTT
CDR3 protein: CASGQITGGANEKLFF

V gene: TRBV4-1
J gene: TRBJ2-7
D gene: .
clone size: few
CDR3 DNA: TGCGCCAGCAGCCGAGGAACGAGCTCCTACGAGCAGTACTTC
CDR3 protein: CASSRGTSSYEQYF

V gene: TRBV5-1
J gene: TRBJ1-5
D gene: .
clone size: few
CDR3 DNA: TGCGCCAGCGCTCTGGGGGATGTCAATCAGCCCCAGCATTTT
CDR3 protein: CASALGDVNQPQHF

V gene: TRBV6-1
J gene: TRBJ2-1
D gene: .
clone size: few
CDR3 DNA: TGTGCCAGCAGTGAAGCGCTATGGTTCTATGAGCAGTTCTTC
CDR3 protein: CASSEALWFYEQFF

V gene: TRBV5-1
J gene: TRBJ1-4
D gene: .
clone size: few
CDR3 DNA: TGCGCCAGCAGCTTGCGTACCCCCCGGACAGTTTCGGATGAAAAACTGTTTTTT
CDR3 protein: CASSLRTPRTVSDEKLFF

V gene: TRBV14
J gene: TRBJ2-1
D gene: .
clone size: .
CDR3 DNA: TGTGCCAGCAGCACAGGCGGGTCCCTCCCCTACAATGAGCAGTTCTTC
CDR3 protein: CASSTGGSLPYNEQFF

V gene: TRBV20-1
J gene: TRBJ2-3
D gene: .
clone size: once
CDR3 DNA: TGCAGTGCGACGGGGGATACGCGGTATTTT
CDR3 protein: CSATGDTRYF

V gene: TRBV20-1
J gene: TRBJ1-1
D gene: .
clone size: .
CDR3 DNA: TGCAGTGCTAGAGATGTGGGCAGTGAAGCTTTCTTT
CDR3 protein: CSARDVGSEAFF

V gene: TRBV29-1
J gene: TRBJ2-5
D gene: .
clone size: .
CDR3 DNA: TGCAGCGTCGGACGGTTACAAGAGACCCAGTACTTC
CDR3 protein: CSVGRLQETQYF

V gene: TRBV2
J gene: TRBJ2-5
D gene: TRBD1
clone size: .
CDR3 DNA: TGTGCCAGCAAGGAGGACAGGGGAACAGAGACCCAGTACTTC
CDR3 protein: CASKEDRGTETQYF

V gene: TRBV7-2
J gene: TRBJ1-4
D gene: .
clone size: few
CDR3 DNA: TGTGCCAGCAGTACCCGGACACCCTTGCAACTAAATGAAAAACTGTTTTTT
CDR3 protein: CASSTRTPLQLNEKLFF

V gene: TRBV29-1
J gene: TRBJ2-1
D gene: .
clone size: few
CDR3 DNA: TGCAGCGTTGCCCGCCTCAATGAGCAGTTCTTC
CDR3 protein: CSVARLNEQFF

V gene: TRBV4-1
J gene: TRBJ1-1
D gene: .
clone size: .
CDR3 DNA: TGCGCCAGCAGACTTCTGGCAGGGGTTAGGACTGAAGCTTTCTTT
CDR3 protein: CASRLLAGVRTEAFF

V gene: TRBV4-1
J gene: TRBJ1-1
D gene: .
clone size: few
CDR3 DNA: TGCGCCAGCAGCCAAATTACGGCGAACACTGAAGCTTTCTTT
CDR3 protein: CASSQITANTEAFF

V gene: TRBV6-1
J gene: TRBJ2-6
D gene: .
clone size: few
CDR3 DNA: TGTGCCGCGACAGGTTCTGACTCTGGGGCCAACGTCCTGACTTTC
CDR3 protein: CAATGSDSGANVLTF

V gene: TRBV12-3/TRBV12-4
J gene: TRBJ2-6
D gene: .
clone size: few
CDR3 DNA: TGTGCCAGCCGGGGTAGGGCAGAAAAGATGCCTGGGGCCAACGTCCTGACTTTC
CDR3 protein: CASRGRAEKMPGANVLTF

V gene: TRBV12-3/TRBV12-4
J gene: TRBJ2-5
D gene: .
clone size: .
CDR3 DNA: TGTGCCAGCAGTTCAAGGCGGGGCCAACAAGAGACCCAGTACTTC
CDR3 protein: CASSSRRGQQETQYF

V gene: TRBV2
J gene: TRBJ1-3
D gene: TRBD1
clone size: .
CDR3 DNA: TGTGCCAGCAGCGTTTATGAGACAGGGTGGCGGAACACCATATATTTT
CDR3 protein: CASSVYETGWRNTIYF

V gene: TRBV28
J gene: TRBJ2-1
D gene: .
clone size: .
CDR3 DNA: TGTGCCAGCAGCCAAGTGCGAAGTGAGCAGTTCTTC
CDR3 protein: CASSQVRSEQFF

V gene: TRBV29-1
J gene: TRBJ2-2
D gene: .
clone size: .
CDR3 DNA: TGCAGCGTTGGGCAGGACACCGGGGAGCTGTTTTTT
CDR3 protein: CSVGQDTGELFF

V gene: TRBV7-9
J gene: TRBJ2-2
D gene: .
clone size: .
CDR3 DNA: TGTGCCAGCAGCTTCGAGATTGGAGCCGGGGAGCTGTTTTTT
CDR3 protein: CASSFEIGAGELFF

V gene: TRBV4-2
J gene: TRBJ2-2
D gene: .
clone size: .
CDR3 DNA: TGTGCCAGCAGCCAAGAAGGAGAGTCGAACACCGGGGAGCTGTTTTTT
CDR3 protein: CASSQEGESNTGELFF

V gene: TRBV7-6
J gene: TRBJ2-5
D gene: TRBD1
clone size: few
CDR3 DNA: TGTGCCAGCAGCAAACGGACAGGGAAAGAGACCCAGTACTTC
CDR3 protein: CASSKRTGKETQYF